The clone carrying this TCR beta chain was picked up a small number of times. Antigen: not known. This CDR3 has 13 residues. Per germline, CDR1 GTSNPN and CDR2 SVGIG (reference sequence). V shed 3 bases and J shed 4 bases, with 10 bases lying between them. CDR3 regions were amplified by Arm-PCR using iRepertoire HTBI primers to build TCR beta libraries. As handled by the study authors: Looking across samples, the authors found some 60 TRBV and 13 to 15 TRBJ segments. TCRdb recomputed calls from the multiplex PCR reads with MiXCR, one row per CDR3 protein. In this record, the V and J calls reflect TCRdb's handling and not the investigators' own analysis. The table has about 450,000 distinct CDR3 sequences, 23% seen once. The sample's time point: persistent/refractory GD, antithyroid drugs over 5 years with positive TRAb. TCR sequences were obtained from RNA taken from PBMCs. Guidelines of the American Thyroid Association were used to diagnose Graves' disease.

These data come from a study of regulatory T cells in long-lasting Graves disease. Study-wide background: Disease was considered persistent Graves' disease after over 5 years of antithyroid drugs (with positive TSH receptor antibodies).

Broader study findings: Newly diagnosed patients shared 850 to 1,000 public clonotypes; persistent patients shared around 2,800.

The sample here was peripheral blood mononuclear cells (PBMCs), taken when the disease was refractory, from a patient treated with antithyroid drugs. This clonotype originated in a female donor with Graves disease. The V gene is TRBV30, the J gene TRBJ1-3; no reliable D call. The chain's CDR3 is CAWSQMPGNTIYF. CDR3 coding DNA: TGTGCCTGGAGCCAAATGCCCGGAAACACCATATATTTT.